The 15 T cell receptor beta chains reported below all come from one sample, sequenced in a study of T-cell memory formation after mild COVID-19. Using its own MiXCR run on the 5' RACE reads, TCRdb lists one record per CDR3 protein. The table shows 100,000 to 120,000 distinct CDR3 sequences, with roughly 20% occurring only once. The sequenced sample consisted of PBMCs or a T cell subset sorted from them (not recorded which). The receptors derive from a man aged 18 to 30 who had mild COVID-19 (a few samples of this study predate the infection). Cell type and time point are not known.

The CDR3 sequence: CSAVAGSSYNEQFF. The CDR3, as DNA: TGCAGTGCGGTAGCGGGTAGCTCCTACAATGAGCAGTTCTTC. The chain joins TRBV20-1 to TRBJ2-1; 7 nucleotides match TRBD2. From germline, CDR1 is DFQATT and CDR2 SNEGSKA (reference sequence). The CDR3 extends over 14 amino acids. V was pared by 6 bases and J by 0 bases, with 5 bases of the junction left unmatched.

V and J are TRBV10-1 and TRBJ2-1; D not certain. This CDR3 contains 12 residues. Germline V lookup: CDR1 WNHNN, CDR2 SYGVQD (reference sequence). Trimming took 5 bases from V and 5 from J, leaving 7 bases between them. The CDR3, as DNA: TGCGCCAGCAGTAATAAGAACAATGAGCAGTTCTTC. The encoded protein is CASSNKNNEQFF.

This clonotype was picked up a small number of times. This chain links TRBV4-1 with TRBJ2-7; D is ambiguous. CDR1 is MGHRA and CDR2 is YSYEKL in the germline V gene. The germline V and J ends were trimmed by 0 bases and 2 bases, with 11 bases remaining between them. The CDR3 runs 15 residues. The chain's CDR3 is CASSQEDLGAYEQYV. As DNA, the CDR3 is TGCGCCAGCAGCCAAGAGGACCTTGGGGCCTACGAGCAGTACGTC.

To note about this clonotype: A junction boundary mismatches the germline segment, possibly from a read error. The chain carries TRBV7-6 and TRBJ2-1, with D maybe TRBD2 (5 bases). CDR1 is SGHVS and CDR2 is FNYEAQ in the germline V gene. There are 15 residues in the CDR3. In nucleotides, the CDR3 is TGTGCCAGAAGCTTAGAGCGGCGATCCTACAATGAGCAGTTCTTC. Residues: CARSLERRSYNEQFF. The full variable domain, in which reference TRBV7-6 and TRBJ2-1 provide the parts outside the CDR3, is GAGVSQSPRYKVTKRGQDVALRCDPISGHVSLYWYRQALGQGPEFLTYFNYEAQQDKSGLPNDRFSAERPEGSISTLTIQRTEQRDSAMYRCARSLERRSYNEQFFGPGTRLTVL.

The CDR3 sequence: CASSSGQGAQPQHF. The CDR3 DNA follows: TGTGCCAGCAGCTCCGGACAGGGGGCTCAGCCCCAGCATTTT. The V and J genes are TRBV7-6 and TRBJ1-5; 11 nucleotides align to TRBD1. Unmatched junction bases numbered 2, after V lost 4 bases and J lost 6 bases. Germline assignment: CDR1 SGHVS and CDR2 FNYEAQ. This CDR3 comprises 14 residues.

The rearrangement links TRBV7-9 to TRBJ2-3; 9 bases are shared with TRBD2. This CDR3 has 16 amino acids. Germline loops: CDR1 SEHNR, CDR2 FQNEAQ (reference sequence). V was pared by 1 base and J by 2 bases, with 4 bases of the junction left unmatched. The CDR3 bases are TGTGCCAGCAGCTTAGGCGGGGGGGCCAACACAGATACGCAGTATTTT. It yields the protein CASSLGGGANTDTQYF.

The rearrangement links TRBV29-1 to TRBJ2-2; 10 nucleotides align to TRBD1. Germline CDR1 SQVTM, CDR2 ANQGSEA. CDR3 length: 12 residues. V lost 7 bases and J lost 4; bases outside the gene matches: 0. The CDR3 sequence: CSGTGGTGELFF. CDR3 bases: TGCAGCGGGACAGGGGGCACCGGGGAGCTGTTTTTT.

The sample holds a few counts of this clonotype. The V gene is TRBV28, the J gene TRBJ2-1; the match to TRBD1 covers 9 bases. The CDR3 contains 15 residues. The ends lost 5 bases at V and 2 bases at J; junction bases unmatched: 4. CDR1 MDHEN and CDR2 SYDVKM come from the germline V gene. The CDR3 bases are TGTGCCAGCAGTCGGGACAGGGTAGCCTACAATGAGCAGTTCTTC. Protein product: CASSRDRVAYNEQFF.

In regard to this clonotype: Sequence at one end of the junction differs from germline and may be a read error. The CDR3 coding sequence is TGCGCCAGCTGTGACGGGGACACCGGGGAGCTGAATTTT. It specifies CASCDGDTGELNF. The V and J genes are TRBV10-1 and TRBJ2-2; D might be TRBD1 (6 bases). Germline CDR1 and CDR2: WNHNN and SYGVQD (reference sequence). This CDR3 is 13 amino acids long.

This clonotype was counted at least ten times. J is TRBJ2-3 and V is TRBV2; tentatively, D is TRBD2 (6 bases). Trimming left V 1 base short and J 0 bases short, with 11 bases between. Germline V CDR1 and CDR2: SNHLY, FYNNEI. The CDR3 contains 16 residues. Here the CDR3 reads CASSEGRGSSTDTQYF. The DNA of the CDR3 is TGTGCCAGCAGTGAAGGACGGGGGTCAAGCACAGATACGCAGTATTTT.

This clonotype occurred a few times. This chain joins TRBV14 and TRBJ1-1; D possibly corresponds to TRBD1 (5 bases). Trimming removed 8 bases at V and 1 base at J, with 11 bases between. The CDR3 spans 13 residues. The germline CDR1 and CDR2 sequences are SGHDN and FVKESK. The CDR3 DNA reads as TGTGCCAGCGGACGGGACGAGAACACTGAAGCTTTCTTT. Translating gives CASGRDENTEAFF.

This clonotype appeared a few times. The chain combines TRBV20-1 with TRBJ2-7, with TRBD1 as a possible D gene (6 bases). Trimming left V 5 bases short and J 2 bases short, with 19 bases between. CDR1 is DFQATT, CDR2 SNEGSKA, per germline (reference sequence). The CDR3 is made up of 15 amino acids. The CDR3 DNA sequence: TGCAGTGCTTCCCCACAACCTCAGGGGACCTACGAGCAGTACTTC. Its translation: CSASPQPQGTYEQYF.

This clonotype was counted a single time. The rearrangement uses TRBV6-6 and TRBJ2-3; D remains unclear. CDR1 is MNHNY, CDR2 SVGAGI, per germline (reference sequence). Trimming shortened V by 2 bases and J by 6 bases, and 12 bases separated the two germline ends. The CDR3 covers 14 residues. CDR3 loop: CASSYRGRSDTQYF. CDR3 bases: TGTGCCAGCAGTTACCGAGGACGTTCGGATACGCAGTATTTT.

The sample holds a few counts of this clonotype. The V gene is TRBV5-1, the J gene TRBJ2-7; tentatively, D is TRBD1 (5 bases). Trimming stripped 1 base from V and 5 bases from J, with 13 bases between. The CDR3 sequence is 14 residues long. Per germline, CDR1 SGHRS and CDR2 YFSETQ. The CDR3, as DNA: TGCGCCAGCAGCTTGAGCAGGGTGACAGACGAGCAGTACTTC. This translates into CASSLSRVTDEQYF.

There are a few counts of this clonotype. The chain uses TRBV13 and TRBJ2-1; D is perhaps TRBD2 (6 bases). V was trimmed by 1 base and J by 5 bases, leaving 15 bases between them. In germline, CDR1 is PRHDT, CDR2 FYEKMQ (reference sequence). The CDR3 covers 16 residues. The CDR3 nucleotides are TGTGCCAGCAGCTTAGAATGGTTGGGAGGAGACAATGAGCAGTTCTTC. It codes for CASSLEWLGGDNEQFF.